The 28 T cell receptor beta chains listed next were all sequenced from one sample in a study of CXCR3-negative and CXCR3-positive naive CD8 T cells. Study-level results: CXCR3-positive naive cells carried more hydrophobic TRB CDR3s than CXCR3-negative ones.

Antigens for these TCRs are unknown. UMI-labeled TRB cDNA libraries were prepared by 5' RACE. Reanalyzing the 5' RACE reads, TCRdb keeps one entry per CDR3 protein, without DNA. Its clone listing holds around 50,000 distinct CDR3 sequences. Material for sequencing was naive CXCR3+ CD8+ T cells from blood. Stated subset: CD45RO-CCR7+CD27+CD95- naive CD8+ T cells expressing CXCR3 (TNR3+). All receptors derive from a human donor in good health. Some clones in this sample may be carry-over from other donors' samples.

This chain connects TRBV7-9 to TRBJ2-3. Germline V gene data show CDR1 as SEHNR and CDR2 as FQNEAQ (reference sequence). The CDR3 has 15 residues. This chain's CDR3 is CASSLLGGSTDTQYF.

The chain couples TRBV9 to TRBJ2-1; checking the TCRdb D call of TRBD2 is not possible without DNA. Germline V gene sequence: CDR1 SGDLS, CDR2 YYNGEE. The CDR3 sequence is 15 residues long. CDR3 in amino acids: CASTPGLAGRHEQFF.

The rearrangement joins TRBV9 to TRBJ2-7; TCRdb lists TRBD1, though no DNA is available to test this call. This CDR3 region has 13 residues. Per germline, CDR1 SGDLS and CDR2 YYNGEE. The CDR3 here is CASSPGISYEQYF.

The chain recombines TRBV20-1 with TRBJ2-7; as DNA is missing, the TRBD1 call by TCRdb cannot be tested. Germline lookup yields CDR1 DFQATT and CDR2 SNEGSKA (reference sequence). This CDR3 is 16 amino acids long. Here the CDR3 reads CSAHHRDSQRDYEQYF.

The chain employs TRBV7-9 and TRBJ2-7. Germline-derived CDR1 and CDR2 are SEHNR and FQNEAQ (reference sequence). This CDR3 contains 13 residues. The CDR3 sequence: CASTSRSDHEQYF.

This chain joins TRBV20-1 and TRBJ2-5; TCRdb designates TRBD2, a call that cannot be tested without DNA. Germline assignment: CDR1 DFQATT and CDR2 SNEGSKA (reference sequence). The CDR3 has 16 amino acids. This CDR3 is CSAPDRASGSSETQYF.

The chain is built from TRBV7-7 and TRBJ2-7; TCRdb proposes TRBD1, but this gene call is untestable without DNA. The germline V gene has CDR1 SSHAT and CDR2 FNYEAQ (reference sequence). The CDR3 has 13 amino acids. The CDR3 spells CASSAHQGYEQYF.

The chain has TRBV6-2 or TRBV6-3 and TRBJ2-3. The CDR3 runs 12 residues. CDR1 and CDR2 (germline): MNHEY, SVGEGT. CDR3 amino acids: CASSYSGPVFYF.

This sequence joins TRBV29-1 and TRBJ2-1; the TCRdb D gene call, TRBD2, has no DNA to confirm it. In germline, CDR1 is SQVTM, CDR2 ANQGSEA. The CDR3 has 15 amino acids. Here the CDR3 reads CSVEVVSGGANEQFF.

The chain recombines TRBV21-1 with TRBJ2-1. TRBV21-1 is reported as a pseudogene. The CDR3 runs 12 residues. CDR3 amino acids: CASTGRYNEQFF.

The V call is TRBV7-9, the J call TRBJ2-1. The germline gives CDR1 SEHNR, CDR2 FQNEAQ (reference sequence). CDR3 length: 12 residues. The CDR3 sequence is CASSSNYNEQLF. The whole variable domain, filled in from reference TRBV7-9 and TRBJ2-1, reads DTGVSQNPRHKITKRGQNVTFRCDPISEHNRLYWYRQTLGQGPEFLTYFQNEAQLEKSRLLSDRFSAERPKGSFSTLEIQRTEQGDSAMYLCASSSNYNEQLFGPGTRLTVL.

CDR3 amino acids: CASSGTGGIGGELFF. The rearrangement links TRBV9 to TRBJ2-2; there is no DNA to check the TCRdb D call of TRBD1. Germline V CDR1 and CDR2: SGDLS, YYNGEE. The CDR3 loop spans 15 amino acids. The full variable domain, rest sourced from reference TRBV9 and TRBJ2-2, is DSGVTQTPKHLITATGQRVTLRCSPRSGDLSVYWYQQSLDQGLQFLIQYYNGEERAKGNILERFSAQQFPDLHSELNLSSLELGDSALYFCASSGTGGIGGELFFGEGSRLTVL.

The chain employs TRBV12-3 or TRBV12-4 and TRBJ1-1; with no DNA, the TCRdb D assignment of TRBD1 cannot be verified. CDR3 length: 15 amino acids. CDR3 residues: CASSLALTGKDEAFF.

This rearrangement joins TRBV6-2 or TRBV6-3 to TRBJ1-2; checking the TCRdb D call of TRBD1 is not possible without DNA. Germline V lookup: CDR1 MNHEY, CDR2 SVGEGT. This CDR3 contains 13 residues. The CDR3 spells CASTAAGEYGYTF.

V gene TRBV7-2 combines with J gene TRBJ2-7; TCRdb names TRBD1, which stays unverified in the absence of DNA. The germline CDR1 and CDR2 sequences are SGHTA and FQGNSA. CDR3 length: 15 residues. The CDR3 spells CASSLGGDGTYEQYF.

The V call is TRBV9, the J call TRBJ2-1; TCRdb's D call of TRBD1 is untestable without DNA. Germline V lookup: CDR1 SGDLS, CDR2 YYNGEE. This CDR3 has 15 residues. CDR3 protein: CASSPVPINYNEQFF.

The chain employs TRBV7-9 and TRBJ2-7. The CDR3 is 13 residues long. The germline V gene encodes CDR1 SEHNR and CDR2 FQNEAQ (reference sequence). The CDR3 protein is CASSFGGSSEQYF.

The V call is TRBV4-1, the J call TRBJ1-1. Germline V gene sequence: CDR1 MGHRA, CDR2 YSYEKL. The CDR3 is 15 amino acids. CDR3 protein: CASSQEGLWGAEAFF.

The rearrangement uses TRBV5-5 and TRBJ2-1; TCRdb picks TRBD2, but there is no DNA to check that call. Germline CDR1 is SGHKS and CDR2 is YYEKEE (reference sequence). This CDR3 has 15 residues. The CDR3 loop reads CASSLWTSGGNEQFF. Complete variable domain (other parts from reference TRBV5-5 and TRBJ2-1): DAGVTQSPTHLIKTRGQQVTLRCSPISGHKSVSWYQQVLGQGPQFIFQYYEKEERGRGNFPDRFSARQFPNYSSELNVNALLLGDSALYLCASSLWTSGGNEQFFGPGTRLTVL.

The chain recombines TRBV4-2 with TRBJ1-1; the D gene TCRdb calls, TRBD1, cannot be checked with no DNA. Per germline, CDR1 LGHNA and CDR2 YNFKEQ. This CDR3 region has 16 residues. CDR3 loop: CASSHPRRGVNTEAFF.

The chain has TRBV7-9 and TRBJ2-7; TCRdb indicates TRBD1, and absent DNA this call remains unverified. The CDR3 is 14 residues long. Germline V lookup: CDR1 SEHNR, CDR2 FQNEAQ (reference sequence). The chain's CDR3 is CASSSLTGLLEQYF.

Here the CDR3 reads CASSQYRGSYEQYF. V is TRBV4-3 and J is TRBJ2-7. This CDR3 is built from 14 residues. The germline CDR1 and CDR2 sequences are LGHNA and YSLEER.

The CDR3 is CAISESRLDRNEQFF. The J gene is TRBJ2-1, the V gene TRBV10-3. CDR3 size: 15 residues. Germline V CDR1 and CDR2: ENHRY, SYGVKD.

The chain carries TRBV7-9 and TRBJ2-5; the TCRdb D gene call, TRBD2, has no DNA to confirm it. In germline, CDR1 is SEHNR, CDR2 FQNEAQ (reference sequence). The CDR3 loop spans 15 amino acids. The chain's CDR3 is CASSLPGLGWETRYF.

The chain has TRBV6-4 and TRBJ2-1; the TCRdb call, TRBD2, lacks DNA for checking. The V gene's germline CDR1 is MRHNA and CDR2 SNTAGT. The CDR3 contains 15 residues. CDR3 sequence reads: CASSELAGSYNEQFF.

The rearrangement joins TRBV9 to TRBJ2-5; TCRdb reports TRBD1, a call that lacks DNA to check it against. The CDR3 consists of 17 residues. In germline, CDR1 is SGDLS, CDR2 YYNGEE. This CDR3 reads CASSVDPGTGLRETQYF.

The CDR3 is CASSLDLGRKTQYF. The chain couples TRBV5-1 to TRBJ2-5; the TCRdb call, TRBD2, lacks DNA for checking. The CDR3 runs to 14 residues. CDR1 is SGHRS, CDR2 YFSETQ, per germline.

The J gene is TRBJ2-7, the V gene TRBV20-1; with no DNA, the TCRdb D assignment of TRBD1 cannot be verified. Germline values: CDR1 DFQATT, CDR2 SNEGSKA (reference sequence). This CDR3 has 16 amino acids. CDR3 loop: CSARRQGATRSYEQYF.